The 21 T cell receptor beta chains reported below all come from one sample, sequenced in a study of tumor and adjacent non-tumor tissue in lung cancer (dated by TCRdb to the late 2010s). RNA was isolated from bulk, unsorted tissue, and RNA quality was assessed with a NanoDrop ND-1000 and an Agilent 2100. For the normal lung samples, distant non-tumor tissue was collected more than 3 cm away from the tumor edge. Libraries were constructed by multiplex PCR. The instrument was an Illumina HiSeq 2500. TCRbeta libraries were constructed through three rounds of nested PCR with primers (Table S4) according to protocols adapted from ARM-PCR. The public reads were reprocessed in TCRdb via fastp at Q25 and MiXCR, keeping in-frame beta chains. For every CDR3 protein sequence, its rows merge into one entry that carries the most common genes and DNA. This sample lists around 74,000 distinct CDR3 sequences; about two thirds were detected once. About 27% of the sample is in the top ten clones.

Input material: distant non-tumor lung tissue. The receptors shown here come from a woman between 45 and 60 years old with non-small cell lung cancer.

In this sample, this clonotype turned up many times. The gene calls are TRBV20-1 and TRBJ2-6; 10 nucleotides agree with TRBD2. Germline V lookup: CDR1 DFQATT, CDR2 SNEGSKA (reference sequence). The CDR3 totals 17 residues. The V gene end was trimmed by 2 bases and the J gene end by 4 bases; junction bases not matched to a gene: 8. This CDR3 reads CSARIAGGKGGANVLTF. CDR3 sequence (DNA): TGCAGTGCTAGAATAGCGGGAGGCAAAGGGGGGGCCAACGTCCTGACTTTC.

The count of this clonotype is one. Since a much larger clone is just one base distant, this may be a read error. The chain employs TRBV6-2 or TRBV6-3 and TRBJ2-7; no definite D call. The CDR3 length is 12 residues. The germline V gene has CDR1 MNHEY and CDR2 SVGEGT. The V gene lost 6 bases and the J gene lost 2 bases, with 8 bases spanning the gap. This CDR3 reads CASSLEPYEQYF. CDR3 DNA sequence: TGTGCCAGCAGCTTGGAACCCTACGAGCAGTACTTC.

To note about this clonotype: A much larger clone differs from this one at a single base, so this may be a read error. This CDR3 is missing its conserved last phenylalanine or tryptophan, likely due to a read error. This chain uses TRBV28 with TRBJ1-5; D gene unclear. This CDR3 contains 13 residues. V lost 5 bases and J lost 9, with 14 bases in between. The germline V gene has CDR1 MDHEN and CDR2 SYDVKM. In nucleotides, the CDR3 is TGTGCCAGCAGTCCCACCCAAAGGAGGCCCCAGCATTTA. Its protein is CASSPTQRRPQHL.

This clonotype was picked up many times. This chain links TRBV4-1 with TRBJ2-7; D is possibly TRBD2 (5 bases). V was trimmed by 0 bases and J by 7 bases, leaving 13 bases between them. Per germline, CDR1 MGHRA and CDR2 YSYEKL. The CDR3 length is 14 residues. CDR3 in DNA: TGCGCCAGCAGCCAAGACGGTGGAGGATGGGAGCAGTACTTC. Amino acid sequence: CASSQDGGGWEQYF.

The CDR3 reads CATAFKGQGYPPLHF. CDR3 DNA sequence: TGTGCCACCGCATTTAAGGGACAGGGATATCCACCCCTCCACTTT. This sequence joins TRBV24-1 and TRBJ1-6; TRBD1 matches at 9 bases. The germline V gene has CDR1 KGHDR and CDR2 SFDVKD. The V gene end was trimmed by 9 bases and the J gene end by 11 bases; junction bases not matched to a gene: 13. The CDR3 runs to 15 residues.

About this clonotype: An end of the junction differs from the germline gene, which may be a read error. V usage is TRBV29-1 and J usage is TRBJ2-5; the match to TRBD1 covers 7 bases. Germline CDR1 reads SQVTM; CDR2 reads ANQGSEA. The CDR3 runs to 12 residues. The CDR3 DNA reads as TGCAGCGCTTTACGACAGGGAGAGATCCAGTACTTC. Its protein product is CSALRQGEIQYF.

With respect to this clonotype: Sequence at one end of the junction differs from germline and may be a read error. This rearrangement joins TRBV7-9 to TRBJ2-5, with D uncertain. Germline V gene lookup returns CDR1 SEHNR and CDR2 FQNEAQ (reference sequence). CDR3 length: 13 residues. DNA of the CDR3: TGTGCCAGGAGCTTAAGACAAGGGGAGACCCAGTACTTC. This encodes CARSLRQGETQYF.

This clonotype was seen a few times. Since a much larger clone is just one base distant, this may be a read error. V usage is TRBV20-1 and J usage is TRBJ1-6; D is possibly TRBD1 (6 bases). Germline V lookup: CDR1 DFQATT, CDR2 SNEGSKA (reference sequence). V was pared by 5 bases and J by 6 bases, with 17 bases between. CDR3 length equals 15 residues. The CDR3 region is CSAQTPGHRNSPLHF. CDR3 coding DNA: TGCAGTGCTCAAACGCCGGGACATCGTAATTCACCCCTCCACTTT.

This clonotype was observed at least ten times. The chain joins TRBV29-1 to TRBJ1-2; TRBD1 might be the D (6 bases). The CDR3 is 12 residues long. Germline V CDR1 and CDR2: SQVTM, ANQGSEA. V lost 5 bases and J 8 bases, leaving 15 bases between the germline ends. CDR3 nucleotide sequence: TGCAGCGTTAGTGGGGGGGCGACGGGCTACACCTTC. Its protein is CSVSGGATGYTF.

This chain connects TRBV30 to TRBJ2-7; a weak D match, TRBD2 (6 bases). Germline CDR1 GTSNPN, CDR2 SVGIG (reference sequence). The CDR3 extends over 15 amino acids. The V gene lost 2 bases and the J gene lost 0 bases, with 14 bases spanning the gap. CDR3 in amino acids: CAWSPGYSGSYEQYF. The CDR3 coding sequence is TGTGCCTGGAGTCCAGGGTATAGCGGCTCCTACGAGCAGTACTTC.

This clonotype showed up just a few times. A much larger clone sits a single nucleotide away, making a read error possible. The chain links TRBV10-2 to TRBJ2-4; D is perhaps TRBD2 (6 bases). This CDR3 spans 14 amino acids. Per germline, CDR1 WSHSY and CDR2 SAAADI. The CDR3 nucleotides are TGCGCCAGCAGTGCGTCGGGAGCCAAAAAGATTCAGTACTTC. Protein sequence: CASSASGAKKIQYF.

Comment on this clonotype: An end of the junction differs from the germline gene, which may be a read error. The chain carries TRBV20-1 and TRBJ2-7, with 9 nucleotides matching TRBD1. Germline CDR1 is DFQATT and CDR2 is SNEGSKA (reference sequence). The CDR3 totals 17 residues. CDR3 residues: CSVAPEDRGPHSYDQYF. The CDR3 nucleotides are TGCAGTGTTGCCCCCGAGGACAGGGGACCTCATTCCTACGATCAGTACTTC.

The V gene is TRBV29-1, the J gene TRBJ1-2; D remains unclear. CDR1 SQVTM and CDR2 ANQGSEA come from the germline V gene. With 2 bases removed from V and 4 bases from J, the gap between germline ends came to 11 bases. CDR3 size: 13 residues. CDR3 coding DNA: TGCAGCGTTGAATCTGCCACCATCTATGGCTACACCTTC. Translated: CSVESATIYGYTF.

As to this clonotype: An end of the junction does not agree with germline; a read error may underlie this. The J gene is TRBJ2-1, the V gene TRBV11-2; the D is unclear. The V gene's germline CDR1 is SGHAT and CDR2 FQNNGV. This CDR3 is built from 14 residues. The CDR3 here is CASSFLGQYNEQLF. The CDR3 coding sequence is TGTGCCAGCAGCTTCCTAGGCCAATACAATGAGCAATTGTTC. The full variable domain, completed using reference TRBV11-2 and TRBJ2-1, is EAGVAQSPRYKIIEKRQSVAFWCNPISGHATLYWYQQILGQGPKLLIQFQNNGVVDDSQLPKDRFSAERLKGVDSTLKIQPAKLEDSAVYLCASSFLGQYNEQLFGPGTRLTVL.

As to this clonotype: Mismatch with germline at one junction end may stem from a read error. V usage is TRBV7-9 and J usage is TRBJ1-5, with a tentative D call TRBD1 (6 bases). CDR3 size: 14 residues. Germline values: CDR1 SEHNR, CDR2 FQNEAQ (reference sequence). The CDR3 bases are TGTACCAGCAGCTTGGGGGCAGGGAAACAGCCCCAGCATTTT. Its translation: CTSSLGAGKQPQHF.

This clonotype occurred many times. The DNA for the CDR3 is TGCAGTGCTACCGGTAGGGGACAGGGGAACACTGAAGCTTTCTTT. Protein sequence: CSATGRGQGNTEAFF. V usage is TRBV20-1 and J usage is TRBJ1-1, with 9 bases aligning to TRBD1. The length of the CDR3 is 15 residues. Per germline, CDR1 DFQATT and CDR2 SNEGSKA (reference sequence). With 4 bases clipped from V and 1 base from J, the junction kept 7 bases outside the gene matches.

The chain carries TRBV20-1 and TRBJ1-2, with D hard to call. Looked up from germline, CDR1 is DFQATT and CDR2 is SNEGSKA (reference sequence). V was clipped by 3 bases and J by 8 bases, with 16 bases between them. The CDR3 has 13 residues. The CDR3 coding sequence is TGCAGTGCTAGGGCACTCGCTCTTGACGGCTACACCTTC. Protein sequence: CSARALALDGYTF.

Concerning this clonotype itself: It may be a read error: a sequence one base away is much more abundant. The chain recombines TRBV6-1 with TRBJ2-7; D ambiguous. Germline lookup yields CDR1 MNHNS and CDR2 SASEGT. The CDR3 spans 14 residues. CDR3 in amino acids: CASNQYYDSHEQYF. In nucleotides, the CDR3 is TGTGCCAGCAATCAATACTATGACTCCCACGAGCAGTACTTC.

Of note for this clonotype: A much larger clonotype is one base distant, so this may be a read error. The rearrangement links TRBV29-1 to TRBJ1-2, with D possibly TRBD1 on 5 matching bases. This CDR3 has 15 amino acids. CDR1 is SQVTM, CDR2 ANQGSEA, per germline. CDR3 in DNA: TGCAGCGTTGAAGATTTTAGCGGGCGGGACTATGGCTACGCCTTC. This sequence encodes CSVEDFSGRDYGYAF.

The J gene is TRBJ2-7, the V gene TRBV6-1; 8 bases match TRBD1. The CDR3 sequence is 15 residues long. Germline V lookup: CDR1 MNHNS, CDR2 SASEGT. V gave up 6 bases and J gave up 5 bases; unmatched junction bases: 12. The CDR3 region is CASSVRGLNINEQYF. The CDR3 nucleotides read TGTGCCAGCAGCGTCAGGGGGCTAAATATAAACGAGCAGTACTTC.

About this clonotype: This may be a read error, as it is one base from a much larger clone. This sequence joins TRBV6-5 and TRBJ2-1; 12 bases are a match to TRBD1. The CDR3 consists of 16 residues. Germline values: CDR1 MNHEY, CDR2 SVGAGI. The V and J ends lost 4 bases and 8 bases, in that order; junction bases with no gene match: 9. The CDR3 coding sequence is TGTGCCAGCAGTTCCGTCTCGGGACAGGGGGCTGATGAGCAGTTCTTC. Translating it yields CASSSVSGQGADEQFF.